This T cell receptor beta chain derives from a study of beta chain features in type 1 diabetes. The whole isolated RNA underwent reverse transcription, so sequencing captured expressed TCRB transcripts. The repertoire was sequenced with immunoSEQ multiplex PCR; TCRdb's copy has only in-frame clones and lacks some. The table lists about 230,000 clones, 16% of them singletons, with about 0.092% in the top ten. Sorting that relied on CD45RO/CCR7/CD25/CD127/CD95/CD27 yielded CD4+ naive, central memory, regulatory and stem cell-like memory cells. Turning to this clone: Its target is not known.

This CDR3 has 13 residues. V lost 6 bases, J lost 7 bases, and 8 bases stayed unmatched. Germline V gene data show CDR1 as MGHDK and CDR2 as SYGVNS. Study-level points and caveats: There was a moderate but significant shortening of TCRB CDR3s in all four CD4+ subsets of Type 1 diabetes patients. Patients showed naive, central memory and Treg TCRB repertoires that appeared more similar than those of healthy donors. When cDNA is sequenced, cells with high TCR expression could be over-represented.

The sequenced sample was naive CD4+ T cells from blood. The TCR originated in a man younger than 40 with type 1 diabetes. The chain has TRBV25-1 and TRBJ1-2; 7 nucleotides match TRBD1. The DNA of the CDR3 is TGTGCCAGCAGGGCGTCAGGGGGTAGTGGCTACACCTTC. As protein: CASRASGGSGYTF.